The 7 T cell receptor beta chains in this list originate from one sample, sequenced in a study of blood T cell repertoires in COVID-19. Using immunoSEQ multiplex PCR, the repertoire was profiled, and TCRdb retains in-frame clones only, with some absent. The sample lists approximately 210,000 clones, roughly four fifths occurring once. Specimen: PBMCs or T cells enriched from blood (not recorded which). The source is a man aged 40-49 years who had recovered from COVID-19.

V is TRBV27 and J is TRBJ1-2; D possibly corresponds to TRBD1 (5 bases). The ends were cut back, 6 bases at V and 8 bases at J, with 10 bases in the middle. This CDR3 region has 11 residues. The germline CDR1 and CDR2 sequences are MNHEY and SMNVEV (reference sequence). CDR3 DNA: TGTGCCAGCAGCTTCGGACACGGCTACACCTTC. Translated, it gives CASSFGHGYTF.

J is TRBJ1-2 and V is TRBV5-4; D call uncertain. The length of the CDR3 is 15 residues. Trimming pared 0 bases from V and 8 bases from J, leaving 17 bases between. Germline V gene lookup returns CDR1 SGHNT and CDR2 YYREEE (reference sequence). The DNA for the CDR3 is TGTGCCAGCAGCTTGGAATCGGGGTTCCGCCGGGGCTACACCTTC. Translation: CASSLESGFRRGYTF.

CDR3 DNA sequence: TGTGCCAGCAGCACGACAGGTTGGGGCGCTTTCTTT. Protein: CASSTTGWGAFF. V usage is TRBV6-6 and J usage is TRBJ1-1, with D possibly being TRBD1 (6 bases). V was pared by 6 bases and J by 11 bases, with 16 bases between. The V gene's germline CDR1 is MNHNY and CDR2 SVGAGI (reference sequence). The CDR3 has 12 amino acids.

The chain carries TRBV27 and TRBJ2-2; 13 nucleotides line up with TRBD2. This CDR3 comprises 18 residues. J was trimmed by 6 bases and V by 6 bases; bases with no gene match: 13. CDR1 is MNHEY and CDR2 is SMNVEV in the germline V gene (reference sequence). In nucleotides, the CDR3 is TGTGCCAGCAGACGAGATAGGACTAGCGGGAGCCTGGCCGGGGAGCTGTTTTTT. The encoded protein is CASRRDRTSGSLAGELFF.

V usage is TRBV9 and J usage is TRBJ2-1; D gene unclear. Germline values: CDR1 SGDLS, CDR2 YYNGEE. With 0 bases removed from V and 1 base from J, the gap between germline ends came to 5 bases. This CDR3 comprises 14 residues. CDR3 amino acids: CASSVAESYNEQFF. CDR3 bases: TGTGCCAGCAGCGTAGCTGAGTCCTACAATGAGCAGTTCTTC.

The genes are TRBV14 and TRBJ2-6; the D is unclear. The CDR3 contains 14 residues. In germline, CDR1 is SGHDN, CDR2 FVKESK. The germline V and J ends were trimmed by 4 bases and 1 base, with 5 bases remaining between them. The CDR3 coding sequence is TGTGCCAGCAGCCGGCTGTCTGGGGCCAACGTCCTGACTTTC. The encoded protein is CASSRLSGANVLTF.

The genes are TRBV19 and TRBJ1-2, with TRBD1 identical over 12 bases. Germline V lookup: CDR1 LNHDA, CDR2 SQIVND (reference sequence). CDR3 size: 17 residues. The V gene end was trimmed by 5 bases and the J gene end by 4 bases; junction bases not matched to a gene: 11. The CDR3: CASSVSGTGGMGYGYTF. For the CDR3, the DNA is TGTGCCAGTAGTGTCTCCGGGACAGGGGGCATGGGCTATGGCTACACCTTC.